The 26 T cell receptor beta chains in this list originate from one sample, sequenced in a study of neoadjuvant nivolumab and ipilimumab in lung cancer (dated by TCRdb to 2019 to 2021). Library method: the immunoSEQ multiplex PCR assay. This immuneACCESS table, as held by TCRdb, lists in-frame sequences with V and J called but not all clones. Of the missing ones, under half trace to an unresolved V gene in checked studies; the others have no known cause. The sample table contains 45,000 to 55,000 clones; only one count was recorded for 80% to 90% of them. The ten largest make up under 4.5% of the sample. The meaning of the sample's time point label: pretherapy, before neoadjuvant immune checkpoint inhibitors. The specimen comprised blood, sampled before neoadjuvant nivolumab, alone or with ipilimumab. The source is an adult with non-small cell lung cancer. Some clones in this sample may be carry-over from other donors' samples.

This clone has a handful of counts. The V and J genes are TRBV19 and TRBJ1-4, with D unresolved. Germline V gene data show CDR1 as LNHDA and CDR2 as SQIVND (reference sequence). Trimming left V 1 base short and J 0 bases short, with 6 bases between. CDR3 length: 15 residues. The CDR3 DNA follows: TGTGCCAGTAGTATAGCTGGCGCAACTAATGAAAAACTGTTTTTT. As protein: CASSIAGATNEKLFF.

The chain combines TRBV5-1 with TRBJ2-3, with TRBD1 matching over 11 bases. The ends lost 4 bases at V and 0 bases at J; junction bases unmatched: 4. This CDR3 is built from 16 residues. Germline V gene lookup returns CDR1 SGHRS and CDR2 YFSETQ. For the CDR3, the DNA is TGCGCCAGCAGCGTGGGGACAGGGGGGAGCACAGATACGCAGTATTTT. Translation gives CASSVGTGGSTDTQYF.

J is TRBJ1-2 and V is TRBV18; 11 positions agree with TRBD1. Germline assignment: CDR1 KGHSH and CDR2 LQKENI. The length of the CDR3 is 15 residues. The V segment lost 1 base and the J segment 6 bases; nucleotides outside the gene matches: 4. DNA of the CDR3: TGTGCCAGCTCACCACGGACAGGGGGCTGGCATGGCTACACCTTC. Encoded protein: CASSPRTGGWHGYTF.

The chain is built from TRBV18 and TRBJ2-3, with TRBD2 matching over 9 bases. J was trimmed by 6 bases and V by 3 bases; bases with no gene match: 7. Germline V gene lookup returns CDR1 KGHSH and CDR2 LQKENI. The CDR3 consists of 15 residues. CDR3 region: CASSPTSGPGDTQYF. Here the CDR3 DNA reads TGTGCCAGCTCACCCACTAGCGGGCCAGGGGATACGCAGTATTTT.

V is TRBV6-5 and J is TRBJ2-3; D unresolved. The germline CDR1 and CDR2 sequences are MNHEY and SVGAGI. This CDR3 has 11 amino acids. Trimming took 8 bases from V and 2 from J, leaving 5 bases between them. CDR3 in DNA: TGTGCCAGCGTCTACACAGATACGCAGTATTTT. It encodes CASVYTDTQYF.

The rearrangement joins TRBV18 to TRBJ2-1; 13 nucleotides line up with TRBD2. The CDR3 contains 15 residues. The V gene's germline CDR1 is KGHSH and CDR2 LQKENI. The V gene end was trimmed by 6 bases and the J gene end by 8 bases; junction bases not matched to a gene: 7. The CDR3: CASSYGLAGEYEQFF. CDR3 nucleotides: TGTGCCAGCTCTTATGGACTAGCGGGAGAGTATGAGCAGTTCTTC. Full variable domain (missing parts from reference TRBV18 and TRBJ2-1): NAGVMQNPRHLVRRRGQEARLRCSPMKGHSHVYWYRQLPEEGLKFMVYLQKENIIDESGMPKERFSAEFPKEGPSILRIQQVVRGDSAAYFCASSYGLAGEYEQFFGPGTRLTVL.

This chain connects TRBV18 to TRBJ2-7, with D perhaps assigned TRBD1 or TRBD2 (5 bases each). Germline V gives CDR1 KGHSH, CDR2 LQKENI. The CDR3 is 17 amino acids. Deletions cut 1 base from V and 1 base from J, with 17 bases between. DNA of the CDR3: TGTGCCAGCTCACCACTCTCTGGAACAGGACTTTCCTACGAGCAGTACTTC. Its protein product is CASSPLSGTGLSYEQYF.

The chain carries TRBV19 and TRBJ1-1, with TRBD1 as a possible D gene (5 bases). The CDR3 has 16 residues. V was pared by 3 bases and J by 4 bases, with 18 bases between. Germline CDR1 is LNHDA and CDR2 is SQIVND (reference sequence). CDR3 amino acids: CASSMSQGRVSTEAFF. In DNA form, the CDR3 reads TGTGCCAGTAGTATGAGTCAGGGTAGGGTGAGCACTGAAGCTTTCTTT.

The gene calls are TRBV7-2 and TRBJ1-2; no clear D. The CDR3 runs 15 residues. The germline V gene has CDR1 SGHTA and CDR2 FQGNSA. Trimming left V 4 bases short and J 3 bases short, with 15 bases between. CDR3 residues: CASSSPRTSHYGYTF. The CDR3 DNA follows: TGTGCCAGCAGCTCCCCCAGAACTTCTCACTATGGCTACACCTTC. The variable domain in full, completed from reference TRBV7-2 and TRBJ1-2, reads GAGVSQSPSNKVTEKGKDVELRCDPISGHTALYWYRQSLGQGLEFLIYFQGNSAPDKSGLPSDRFSAERTGGSVSTLTIQRTQQEDSAVYLCASSSPRTSHYGYTFGSGTRLTVV.

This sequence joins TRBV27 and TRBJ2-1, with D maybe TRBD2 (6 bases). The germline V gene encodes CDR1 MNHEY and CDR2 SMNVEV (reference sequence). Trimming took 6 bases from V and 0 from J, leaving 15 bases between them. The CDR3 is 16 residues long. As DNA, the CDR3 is TGTGCCAGCAGGTCCCTTGGGGGGAGCTCCTACAATGAGCAGTTCTTC. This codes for CASRSLGGSSYNEQFF.

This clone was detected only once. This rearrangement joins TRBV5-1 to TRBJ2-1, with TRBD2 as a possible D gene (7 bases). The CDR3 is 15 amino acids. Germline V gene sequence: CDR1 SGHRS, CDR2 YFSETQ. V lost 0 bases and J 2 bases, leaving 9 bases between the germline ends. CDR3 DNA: TGCGCCAGCAGCTTGGTGGGGGGGCCCTACAATGAGCAGTTCTTC. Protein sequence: CASSLVGGPYNEQFF.

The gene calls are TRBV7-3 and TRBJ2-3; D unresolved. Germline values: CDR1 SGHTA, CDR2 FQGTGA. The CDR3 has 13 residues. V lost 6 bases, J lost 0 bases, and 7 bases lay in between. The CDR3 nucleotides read TGTGCCAGCAGTACCGGAAGCACAGATACGCAGTATTTT. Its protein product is CASSTGSTDTQYF.

The CDR3 sequence: CASSVALPSSGSYNEQFF. As DNA, the CDR3 is TGTGCCAGCAGTGTCGCACTCCCCTCTTCCGGCTCCTACAATGAGCAGTTCTTC. The chain uses TRBV6-1 and TRBJ2-1; D is undetermined. Germline CDR1 reads MNHNS; CDR2 reads SASEGT. Trimming took 4 bases from V and 0 from J, leaving 19 bases between them. This CDR3 is 18 amino acids long.

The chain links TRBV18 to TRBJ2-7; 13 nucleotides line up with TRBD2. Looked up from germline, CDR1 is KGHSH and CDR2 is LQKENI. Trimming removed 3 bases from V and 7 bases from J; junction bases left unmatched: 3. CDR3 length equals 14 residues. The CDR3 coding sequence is TGTGCCAGCTCACCGACTAGCGGGAGGTTAGAGCAGTACTTC. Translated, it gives CASSPTSGRLEQYF. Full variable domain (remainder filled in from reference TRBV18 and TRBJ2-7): NAGVMQNPRHLVRRRGQEARLRCSPMKGHSHVYWYRQLPEEGLKFMVYLQKENIIDESGMPKERFSAEFPKEGPSILRIQQVVRGDSAAYFCASSPTSGRLEQYFGPGTRLTVT.

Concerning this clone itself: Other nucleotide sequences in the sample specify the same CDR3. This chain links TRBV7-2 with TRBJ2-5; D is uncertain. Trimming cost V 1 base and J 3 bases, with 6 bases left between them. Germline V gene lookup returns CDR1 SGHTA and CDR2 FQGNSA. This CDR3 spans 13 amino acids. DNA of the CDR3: TGTGCCAGCAGCTTAGTCTGGGAAGAGACCCAGTACTTC. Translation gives CASSLVWEETQYF.

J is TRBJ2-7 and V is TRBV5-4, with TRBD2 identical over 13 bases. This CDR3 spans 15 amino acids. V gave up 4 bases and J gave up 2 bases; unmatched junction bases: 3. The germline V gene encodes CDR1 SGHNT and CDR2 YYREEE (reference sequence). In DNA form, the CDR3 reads TGTGCCAGCAGCCACGGGACTAGCGGGACCTACGAGCAGTACTTC. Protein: CASSHGTSGTYEQYF.

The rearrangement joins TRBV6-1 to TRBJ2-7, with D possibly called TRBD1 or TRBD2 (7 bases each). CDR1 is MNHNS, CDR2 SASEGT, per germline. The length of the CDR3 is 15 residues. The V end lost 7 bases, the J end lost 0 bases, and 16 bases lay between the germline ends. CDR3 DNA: TGTGCCAGCATCAACCCAGGGGGGGGCTCCTACGAGCAGTACTTC. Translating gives CASINPGGGSYEQYF.

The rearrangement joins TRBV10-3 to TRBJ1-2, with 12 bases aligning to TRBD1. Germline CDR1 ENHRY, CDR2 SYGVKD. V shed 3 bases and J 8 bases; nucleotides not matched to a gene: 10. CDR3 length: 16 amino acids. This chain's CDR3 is CAISDSPGQGAAGYTF. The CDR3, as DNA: TGTGCCATCAGTGATTCTCCGGGACAGGGGGCTGCGGGCTACACCTTC.

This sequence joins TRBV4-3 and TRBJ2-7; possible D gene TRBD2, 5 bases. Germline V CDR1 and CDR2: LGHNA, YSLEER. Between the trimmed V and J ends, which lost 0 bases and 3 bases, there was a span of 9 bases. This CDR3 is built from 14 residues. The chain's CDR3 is CASSQDLSVYEQYF. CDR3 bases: TGCGCCAGCAGCCAAGATCTTAGCGTCTACGAGCAGTACTTC.

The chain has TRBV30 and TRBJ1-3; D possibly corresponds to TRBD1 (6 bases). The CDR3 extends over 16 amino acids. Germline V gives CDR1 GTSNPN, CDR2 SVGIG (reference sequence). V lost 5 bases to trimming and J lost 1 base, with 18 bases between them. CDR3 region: CAWGVLDSSSGNTIYF. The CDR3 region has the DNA TGTGCCTGGGGGGTCTTGGACAGTTCGTCTGGAAACACCATATATTTT.

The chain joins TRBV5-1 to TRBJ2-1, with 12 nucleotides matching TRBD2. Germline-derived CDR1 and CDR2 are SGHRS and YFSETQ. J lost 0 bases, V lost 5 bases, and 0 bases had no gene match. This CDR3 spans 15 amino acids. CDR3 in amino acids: CASRLAGGSYNEQFF. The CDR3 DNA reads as TGCGCCAGCAGACTAGCGGGGGGCTCCTACAATGAGCAGTTCTTC.

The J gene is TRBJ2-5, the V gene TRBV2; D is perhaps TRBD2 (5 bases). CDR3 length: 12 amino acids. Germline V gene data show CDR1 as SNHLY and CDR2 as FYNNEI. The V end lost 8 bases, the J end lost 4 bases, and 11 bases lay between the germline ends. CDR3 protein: CASSLEGETQYF. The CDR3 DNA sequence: TGTGCCAGCTCGCTCGAGGGAGAGACCCAGTACTTC.

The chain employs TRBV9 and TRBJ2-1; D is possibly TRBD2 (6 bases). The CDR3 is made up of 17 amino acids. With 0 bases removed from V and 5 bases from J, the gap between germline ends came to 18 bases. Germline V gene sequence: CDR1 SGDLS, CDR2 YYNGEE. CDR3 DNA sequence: TGTGCCAGCAGCGTAGCTCGGGAGCGGGCGATCCACAATGAGCAGTTCTTC. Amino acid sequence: CASSVARERAIHNEQFF.

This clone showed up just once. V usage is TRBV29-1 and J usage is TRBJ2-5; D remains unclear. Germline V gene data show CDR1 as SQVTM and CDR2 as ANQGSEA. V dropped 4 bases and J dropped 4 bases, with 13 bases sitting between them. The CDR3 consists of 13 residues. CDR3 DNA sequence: TGCAGCGTTGGAGAGAGCCTGAGAGAGACCCAGTACTTC. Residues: CSVGESLRETQYF.

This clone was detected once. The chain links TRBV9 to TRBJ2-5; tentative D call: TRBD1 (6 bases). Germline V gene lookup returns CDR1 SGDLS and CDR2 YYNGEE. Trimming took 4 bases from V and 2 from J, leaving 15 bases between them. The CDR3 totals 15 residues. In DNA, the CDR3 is TGTGCCAGCAGCACAAGCACAGGGCTTCAAGAGACCCAGTACTTC. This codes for CASSTSTGLQETQYF.

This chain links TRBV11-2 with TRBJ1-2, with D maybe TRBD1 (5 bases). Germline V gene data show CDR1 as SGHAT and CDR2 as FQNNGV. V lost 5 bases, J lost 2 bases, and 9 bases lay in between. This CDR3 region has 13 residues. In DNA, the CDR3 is TGTGCCAGCAGCCGAGGGGTAAACTATGGCTACACCTTC. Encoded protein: CASSRGVNYGYTF. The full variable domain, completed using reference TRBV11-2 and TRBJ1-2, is EAGVAQSPRYKIIEKRQSVAFWCNPISGHATLYWYQQILGQGPKLLIQFQNNGVVDDSQLPKDRFSAERLKGVDSTLKIQPAKLEDSAVYLCASSRGVNYGYTFGSGTRLTVV.